Below are 6 T cell receptor beta chains sequenced from a single sample in a study of radiotherapy plus CTLA-4 blockade in lung cancer. The table came from immunoSEQ multiplex PCR; TCRdb's copy has only in-frame clones and leaves some out. In the table there are approximately 80,000 clones, 70% to 85% of which are singletons. Sample: peripheral blood, taken from a patient treated with radiotherapy plus ipilimumab. The receptors here all came from a human donor with non-small cell lung cancer whose response to radiotherapy plus ipilimumab could not be evaluated.

This clone has a handful of counts. The V and J genes are TRBV7-9 and TRBJ2-7; 9 nucleotides agree with TRBD1. This CDR3 comprises 15 residues. CDR1 SEHNR and CDR2 FQNEAQ come from the germline V gene (reference sequence). V was pared by 6 bases and J by 2 bases, with 8 bases of the junction left unmatched. In DNA, the CDR3 is TGTGCCAGCAGACCTACAGGGGGCGAGGCCTACGAGCAGTACTTC. It translates to CASRPTGGEAYEQYF.

V and J are TRBV7-8 and TRBJ2-3; 8 bases are a match to TRBD2. CDR1 is SGHVS, CDR2 FQNEAQ, per germline. Losses at the gene ends were 4 bases for V and 2 bases for J; bases not matched to a gene: 8. The CDR3 has 16 residues. The CDR3 spells CASSSLAGGDTDTQYF. CDR3 DNA: TGTGCCAGCAGCTCGCTTGCGGGGGGCGACACAGATACGCAGTATTTT.

The chain couples TRBV30 to TRBJ1-5; the match to TRBD1 covers 7 bases. Per germline, CDR1 GTSNPN and CDR2 SVGIG (reference sequence). After removal of 0 bases from V and 8 bases from J, the junction contained 10 bases not matched to a gene. CDR3 length: 15 amino acids. CDR3: CAWSVKGAIEKPQHF. The CDR3 DNA reads TGTGCCTGGAGTGTAAAGGGGGCGATTGAAAAGCCCCAGCATTTT. Together with reference TRBV30 and TRBJ1-5, the CDR3 gives the full variable domain: SQTIHQWPATLVQPVGSPLSLECTVEGTSNPNLYWYRQAAGRGLQLLFYSVGIGQISSEVPQNLSASRPQDRQFILSSKKLLLSDSGFYLCAWSVKGAIEKPQHFGDGTRLSIL.

The chain couples TRBV5-4 to TRBJ2-7, with 11 bases aligning to TRBD1. The germline gives CDR1 SGHNT, CDR2 YYREEE (reference sequence). The V segment lost 4 bases and the J segment 5 bases; nucleotides outside the gene matches: 8. The length of the CDR3 is 15 residues. CDR3 in amino acids: CASSTGQGAGNEQYF. The CDR3 nucleotides are TGTGCCAGCAGCACCGGACAGGGGGCGGGGAACGAGCAGTACTTC.

This chain uses TRBV5-1 with TRBJ1-4; D call uncertain. This CDR3 has 13 residues. V was trimmed by 0 bases and J by 4 bases, leaving 4 bases between them. The V gene's germline CDR1 is SGHRS and CDR2 YFSETQ. CDR3 amino acids: CASSLVLNEKLFF. The CDR3 DNA is TGCGCCAGCAGCTTGGTTCTTAATGAAAAACTGTTTTTT.

This clone appeared a few times. The rearrangement links TRBV11-2 to TRBJ2-1; 7 bases are a match to TRBD1. The CDR3 loop spans 16 amino acids. V lost 3 bases, J lost 0 bases, and 5 bases stayed unmatched. From germline, CDR1 is SGHAT and CDR2 FQNNGV. CDR3 in amino acids: CASSFTGTDSYNEQFF. The CDR3 coding sequence is TGTGCCAGCAGCTTTACCGGGACAGACTCCTACAATGAGCAGTTCTTC.